The 21 T cell receptor beta chains reported below all come from one sample, sequenced in a study of cytomegalovirus exposure and HLA in healthy donors. PCR was performed using 60 Vbeta and 13 Jbeta primers. Data came from immunoSEQ multiplex PCR; TCRdb stores just in-frame clones and leaves some out. In the table there are under 150,000 clones, less than 10% of which are singletons. The sequenced sample was PBMCs. The receptor set was obtained from a male donor in good health and CMV-seronegative.

This clone showed up just a few times. This chain links TRBV7-2 with TRBJ2-3; the match to TRBD1 covers 8 bases. Germline CDR1 is SGHTA and CDR2 is FQGNSA. The CDR3 length is 14 residues. After removal of 5 bases from V and 6 bases from J, the junction contained 7 bases not matched to a gene. This CDR3 is CASSTQGASDTQYF. CDR3 DNA sequence: TGTGCCAGCAGCACCCAGGGGGCGTCGGATACGCAGTATTTT.

This clone was recorded at least ten times. The chain is built from TRBV2 and TRBJ1-5; TRBD1 agrees at 7 bases. Germline V gene data show CDR1 as SNHLY and CDR2 as FYNNEI. Trimming removed 6 bases from V and 13 bases from J; junction bases left unmatched: 9. The CDR3 is 12 residues long. The CDR3 here is CASSSTGSGQHF. CDR3 nucleotides: TGTGCCAGCAGCTCGACAGGGTCAGGACAGCATTTT.

This clone was seen only a few times. The chain carries TRBV2 and TRBJ1-2; 8 positions match TRBD1. CDR3 length: 11 amino acids. Germline CDR1 and CDR2: SNHLY and FYNNEI. The J segment lost 9 bases and the V segment lost 5 bases, leaving 2 bases of the junction unmatched. DNA for the CDR3: TGTGCCAGCAGTCAGGGGGCGAGCTACACCTTC. Translated: CASSQGASYTF.

The chain employs TRBV6-5 and TRBJ1-3; D is unclear. Trimming took off 7 bases at V and 0 bases at J, with 7 bases between the two ends. From germline, CDR1 is MNHEY and CDR2 SVGAGI. The CDR3 length is 13 residues. CDR3 sequence (DNA): TGTGCCAGCATTCCAGGCTCTGGAAACACCATATATTTT. This sequence encodes CASIPGSGNTIYF.

This clone has only a few counts. The J gene is TRBJ2-7, the V gene TRBV9; perhaps TRBD2 as D (7 bases). Germline CDR1 and CDR2: SGDLS and YYNGEE. Trimming left V 0 bases short and J 3 bases short, with 16 bases between. There are 16 residues in the CDR3. The CDR3 spells CASSVGWGGGVYEQYF. The DNA for the CDR3 is TGTGCCAGCAGCGTAGGTTGGGGCGGGGGCGTCTACGAGCAGTACTTC.

This clone has just a few counts. CDR3 amino acids: CASSPLTSGETQYF. The CDR3 DNA reads as TGTGCCAGTAGCCCTTTGACTAGCGGGGAGACCCAGTACTTC. This chain links TRBV19 with TRBJ2-5; 10 nucleotides match TRBD2. Losses at the gene ends were 6 bases for V and 5 bases for J; bases not matched to a gene: 6. CDR3 length equals 14 residues. Germline V gene sequence: CDR1 LNHDA, CDR2 SQIVND (reference sequence). Based on the CDR3 plus reference TRBV19 and TRBJ2-5, the full variable domain is DGGITQSPKYLFRKEGQNVTLSCEQNLNHDAMYWYRQDPGQGLRLIYYSQIVNDFQKGDIAEGYSVSREKKESFPLTVTSAQKNPTAFYLCASSPLTSGETQYFGPGTRLLVL.

CDR3 sequence: CASSSGGTGFPPYNEQFF. CDR3 nucleotide sequence: TGTGCCAGCAGCTCAGGGGGGACAGGGTTCCCTCCCTACAATGAGCAGTTCTTC. The rearrangement joins TRBV7-2 to TRBJ2-1, with 9 bases fitting TRBD1. The V and J ends lost 4 bases and 2 bases, in that order; junction bases with no gene match: 12. There are 18 residues in the CDR3. The V gene's germline CDR1 is SGHTA and CDR2 FQGNSA.

The gene calls are TRBV19 and TRBJ1-5; a possible D gene is TRBD1 (5 bases). Trimming took 6 bases from V and 3 from J, leaving 12 bases between them. Germline CDR1 is LNHDA and CDR2 is SQIVND (reference sequence). CDR3 length: 14 residues. CDR3 protein: CASSLTGLNQPQHF. Here the CDR3 DNA reads TGTGCCAGTAGCCTCACAGGCCTCAATCAGCCCCAGCATTTT.

V and J are TRBV4-3 and TRBJ1-1; perhaps TRBD1 as D (6 bases). V gave up 5 bases and J gave up 0 bases, with 13 bases separating them. The CDR3 is 15 amino acids. Germline CDR1 is LGHNA and CDR2 is YSLEER. CDR3 nucleotides: TGCGCCAGCAGCGTCCACAGGGTTATGAACACTGAAGCTTTCTTT. Protein sequence: CASSVHRVMNTEAFF.

V is TRBV9 and J is TRBJ2-1; D possibly corresponds to TRBD2 (6 bases). Trimming removed 0 bases from V and 9 bases from J, with 10 bases in between. Germline values: CDR1 SGDLS, CDR2 YYNGEE. The CDR3 totals 13 residues. The CDR3, as DNA: TGTGCCAGCAGCGTAGCTCTGGGGGGTGAGCAGTTCTTC. Translating it yields CASSVALGGEQFF. Looking up the rest from reference TRBV9 and TRBJ2-1 gives the full variable domain: DSGVTQTPKHLITATGQRVTLRCSPRSGDLSVYWYQQSLDQGLQFLIQYYNGEERAKGNILERFSAQQFPDLHSELNLSSLELGDSALYFCASSVALGGEQFFGPGTRLTVL.

With respect to this clone: The same CDR3 is also encoded by other DNA sequences in this sample. The gene calls are TRBV7-2 and TRBJ1-5, with D maybe TRBD1 (6 bases). The CDR3 is made up of 14 amino acids. Germline CDR1 is SGHTA and CDR2 is FQGNSA. The V and J ends lost 2 bases and 1 base respectively, with 6 bases between them. In nucleotides, the CDR3 is TGTGCCAGCAGCTTACAGGGGAGCAATCAGCCCCAGCATTTT. Protein product: CASSLQGSNQPQHF.

This clone was counted between two and nine times. This chain connects TRBV15 to TRBJ1-2; D not certain. The germline V gene has CDR1 LNHNV and CDR2 YYDKDF (reference sequence). The length of the CDR3 is 14 residues. Trimming removed 0 bases from V and 5 bases from J, with 10 bases in between. The CDR3 bases are TGTGCCACCAGCAGAGAGTCCCGAGAGTATGGCTACACCTTC. This codes for CATSRESREYGYTF. The complete variable domain, with remaining parts taken from reference TRBV15 and TRBJ1-2, reads DAMVIQNPRYQVTQFGKPVTLSCSQTLNHNVMYWYQQKSSQAPKLLFHYYDKDFNNEADTPDNFQSRRPNTSFCFLDIRSPGLGDTAMYLCATSRESREYGYTFGSGTRLTVV.

Written as DNA, the CDR3 is TGCGCCAGCAGCCTCAGATGGGGACACACCTACGAGCAGTACTTC. This translates into CASSLRWGHTYEQYF. The J gene is TRBJ2-7, the V gene TRBV4-1, with a weak D call TRBD1 (6 bases). Trimming took 4 bases from V and 2 from J, leaving 15 bases between them. Germline-derived CDR1 and CDR2 are MGHRA and YSYEKL. There are 15 residues in the CDR3.

This clone showed up just a few times. Written as DNA, the CDR3 is TGTGCCAGTAGTATAGGAGCCCCGGGAGGCTACACCTTC. It encodes CASSIGAPGGYTF. The chain has TRBV19 and TRBJ1-2, with D unresolved. The germline V gene encodes CDR1 LNHDA and CDR2 SQIVND (reference sequence). V was pared by 1 base and J by 8 bases, with 11 bases between. The CDR3 consists of 13 residues.

V gene TRBV27 combines with J gene TRBJ1-2, with TRBD1 identical over 7 bases. V lost 0 bases and J lost 2; bases outside the gene matches: 3. CDR1 is MNHEY, CDR2 SMNVEV, per germline (reference sequence). The CDR3 has 15 amino acids. The CDR3 loop is CASSLSAGGNYGYTF. DNA of the CDR3: TGTGCCAGCAGTTTATCGGCAGGGGGGAACTATGGCTACACCTTC.

Worth noting for this clone: Within the sample, other DNA sequences also encode this same CDR3. V usage is TRBV7-2 and J usage is TRBJ1-1; the match to TRBD1 covers 7 bases. The CDR3 sequence is 13 residues long. The V segment lost 5 bases and the J segment 3 bases; nucleotides outside the gene matches: 3. Germline V lookup: CDR1 SGHTA, CDR2 FQGNSA. The CDR3 coding sequence is TGTGCCAGCAGCCCCGACAGGGACACTGAAGCTTTCTTT. Residues: CASSPDRDTEAFF.

This clone was detected only a few times. The rearrangement links TRBV7-2 to TRBJ2-7, with TRBD2 identical over 7 bases. CDR3 length equals 12 residues. After removal of 6 bases from V and 3 bases from J, the junction contained 2 bases not matched to a gene. Looked up from germline, CDR1 is SGHTA and CDR2 is FQGNSA. The CDR3 DNA reads as TGTGCCAGCAGTAAGCGGGGCTACGAGCAGTACTTC. Its translation: CASSKRGYEQYF.

The chain couples TRBV7-2 to TRBJ1-2, with D possibly TRBD1 on 6 matching bases. Germline V gene lookup returns CDR1 SGHTA and CDR2 FQGNSA. The CDR3 has 14 amino acids. The V and J ends lost 4 bases and 0 bases respectively, with 9 bases between them. The CDR3 protein is CASSSGTSNYGYTF. Written as DNA, the CDR3 is TGTGCCAGCAGCTCCGGGACATCTAACTATGGCTACACCTTC. Based on the CDR3 plus reference TRBV7-2 and TRBJ1-2, the full variable domain is GAGVSQSPSNKVTEKGKDVELRCDPISGHTALYWYRQSLGQGLEFLIYFQGNSAPDKSGLPSDRFSAERTGGSVSTLTIQRTQQEDSAVYLCASSSGTSNYGYTFGSGTRLTVV.

The rearrangement joins TRBV9 to TRBJ1-1; weak D call: TRBD1 (6 bases). This CDR3 is built from 13 residues. Germline CDR1 reads SGDLS; CDR2 reads YYNGEE. Deletions cut 4 bases from V and 4 bases from J, with 11 bases between. The CDR3 protein is CASSLQGGTEAFF. For the CDR3, the DNA is TGTGCCAGCAGCTTACAGGGCGGCACTGAAGCTTTCTTT.

The rearrangement uses TRBV28 and TRBJ2-7, with a tentative D call TRBD2 (9 bases). The V gene's germline CDR1 is MDHEN and CDR2 SYDVKM. The CDR3 is made up of 21 amino acids. V gave up 3 bases and J gave up 6 bases, with 36 bases separating them. The DNA of the CDR3 is TGTGCCAGCAGTTTGTCGGTGGTTCGGACAGGGTCCAGCGGGGGGTCCCGCGAGCAGTACTTC. Translated, it gives CASSLSVVRTGSSGGSREQYF.

The V call is TRBV4-3, the J call TRBJ2-5; the match to TRBD2 covers 12 bases. This CDR3 spans 16 amino acids. V gave up 0 bases and J gave up 5 bases; unmatched junction bases: 4. Looked up from germline, CDR1 is LGHNA and CDR2 is YSLEER. The CDR3 reads CASSQDTSGRRETQYF. In DNA form, the CDR3 reads TGCGCCAGCAGCCAAGATACTAGCGGGAGGCGGGAGACCCAGTACTTC.